The sequence of this T cell receptor (beta chain) was determined in a study of cytotoxic CD8 clonotypes in ibrutinib-treated CLL. Study details: The patient breakdown showed some eleven relapsed/refractory and around 16 treatment-naive cases, with about 17 IGHV unmutated. Samples yielded averages of some 250,000 productive templates and over 90,000 productive rearrangements. General study findings and limits: At ibrutinib response, clonality increased, and at progression it declined back toward baseline. Few clonotypes were public, and these shrank or held steady under treatment.

Measured with immunoSEQ multiplex PCR; TCRdb has only the in-frame clones, and not every one. The sample consists of just over 200,000 clones, around 75% of them appearing once. The length of the CDR3 is 13 residues. V was trimmed by 4 bases and J by 5 bases, leaving 12 bases between them. Germline values: CDR1 SGHDT, CDR2 YYEEEE. This clone was picked up one time. Its specificity is not known. This clonotype was sampled from a human donor with chronic lymphocytic leukemia. This chain uses TRBV5-6 with TRBJ1-1; no reliable D call. Here the sequenced sample was PBMCs, taken after 12 months of ibrutinib treatment. CDR3 sequence: CASSQTRVTEAFF. The CDR3 DNA reads TGTGCCAGCAGCCAAACAAGGGTTACTGAAGCTTTCTTT. Full variable domain (outside the CDR3, taken from reference TRBV5-6 and TRBJ1-1): DAGVTQSPTHLIKTRGQQVTLRCSPKSGHDTVSWYQQALGQGPQFIFQYYEEEERQRGNFPDRFSGHQFPNYSSELNVNALLLGDSALYLCASSQTRVTEAFFGQGTRLTVV.